A selection of T cell receptor beta chains follows, all from one sample in a study of human T cells and chemical hapten exposure. A single record per CDR3 protein comes from TCRdb applying MiXCR to the RACE reads. The sample has 97,000 or so distinct CDR3 sequences; 25% to 30% are singletons. Sample: whole blood, taken in connection with sensitization to the hapten diphenylcyclopropenone (DPC). The source is a man aged 40-49 years with alopecia areata. Some clones in this sample may be carry-over from other donors' samples. Both conserved end residues are part of each CDR3. Each record gives: CDR3 protein, CDR3 DNA, J gene, D gene, V gene, CDR3 length, clone size. A D gene is named only where the DNA matches it firmly. Not every row has a clone size; where given, it reads once, few, many or a size class.

CDR3 protein: CASHPGSGADTQYF
CDR3 DNA: TGTGCCAGCCACCCGGGGAGCGGGGCAGATACGCAGTATTTT
J gene: TRBJ2-3
D gene: TRBD2
V gene: TRBV12-3/TRBV12-4
CDR3 length: 14
clone size: once

CDR3 protein: CASSLSPGVAYEQYF
CDR3 DNA: TGTGCCAGCAGCTTATCCCCAGGGGTAGCCTACGAGCAGTACTTC
J gene: TRBJ2-7
D gene: NA
V gene: TRBV7-2
CDR3 length: 15
clone size: NA

CDR3 protein: CASSHKREGAKNIQYF
CDR3 DNA: TGCGCCAGCAGCCACAAGCGGGAGGGGGCCAAAAACATTCAGTACTTC
J gene: TRBJ2-4
D gene: TRBD2
V gene: TRBV4-1
CDR3 length: 16
clone size: NA

CDR3 protein: CSARRRGENIQYF
CDR3 DNA: TGCAGTGCTAGACGGAGAGGGGAAAACATTCAGTACTTC
J gene: TRBJ2-4
D gene: NA
V gene: TRBV20-1
CDR3 length: 13
clone size: few

CDR3 protein: CASSPAGVFNQPQHF
CDR3 DNA: TGTGCCAGCAGCCCCGCCGGGGTGTTCAATCAGCCCCAGCATTTT
J gene: TRBJ1-5
D gene: NA
V gene: TRBV27
CDR3 length: 15
clone size: NA

CDR3 protein: CASSYAAAHTEAFF
CDR3 DNA: TGTGCCAGCAGTTACGCAGCGGCCCACACTGAAGCTTTCTTT
J gene: TRBJ1-1
D gene: NA
V gene: TRBV6-5
CDR3 length: 14
clone size: few

CDR3 protein: CSARIAPGNQPQHF
CDR3 DNA: TGCAGTGCTAGGATAGCCCCAGGCAATCAGCCCCAGCATTTT
J gene: TRBJ1-5
D gene: NA
V gene: TRBV20-1
CDR3 length: 14
clone size: NA

CDR3 protein: CSAREIPGQGIHGYNF
CDR3 DNA: TGCAGTGCTAGGGAAATACCGGGACAGGGGATTCATGGCTACAACTTC
J gene: TRBJ1-2
D gene: TRBD1
V gene: TRBV20-1
CDR3 length: 16
clone size: few

CDR3 protein: CASSLESGEQYF
CDR3 DNA: TGTGCCAGCAGTTTAGAGAGTGGCGAGCAGTACTTC
J gene: TRBJ2-7
D gene: NA
V gene: TRBV12-3/TRBV12-4
CDR3 length: 12
clone size: NA

CDR3 protein: CASSVRLAGGRADTQYF
CDR3 DNA: TGTGCCAGCAGTGTAAGACTAGCGGGAGGGCGGGCAGATACGCAGTATTTT
J gene: TRBJ2-3
D gene: TRBD2
V gene: TRBV6-1
CDR3 length: 17
clone size: few

CDR3 protein: CAIRLSTGPYEQYF
CDR3 DNA: TGTGCCATCAGATTGTCGACAGGGCCCTACGAGCAGTACTTC
J gene: TRBJ2-7
D gene: TRBD1
V gene: TRBV10-3
CDR3 length: 14
clone size: few

CDR3 protein: CSARNYVSGNTIYF
CDR3 DNA: TGCAGTGCTAGGAACTACGTCTCTGGAAACACCATATATTTT
J gene: TRBJ1-3
D gene: NA
V gene: TRBV20-1
CDR3 length: 14
clone size: few

CDR3 protein: CASSINPYGYTF
CDR3 DNA: TGTGCCAGCAGCATAAACCCCTATGGCTACACCTTC
J gene: TRBJ1-2
D gene: NA
V gene: TRBV21-1
CDR3 length: 12
clone size: many

CDR3 protein: CASSLWDGNNEQFF
CDR3 DNA: TGTGCCAGCAGTTTATGGGACGGGAACAATGAGCAGTTCTTC
J gene: TRBJ2-1
D gene: NA
V gene: TRBV27
CDR3 length: 14
clone size: many

CDR3 protein: CSARDELADSTDTQYF
CDR3 DNA: TGCAGTGCTAGAGACGAACTAGCGGATAGCACAGATACGCAGTATTTT
J gene: TRBJ2-3
D gene: TRBD2
V gene: TRBV20-1
CDR3 length: 16
clone size: NA

CDR3 protein: CASSTGSYEQYF
CDR3 DNA: TGTGCCTCCTCGACAGGATCCTACGAGCAGTACTTC
J gene: TRBJ2-7
D gene: NA
V gene: TRBV28
CDR3 length: 12
clone size: few

CDR3 protein: CATTDGIGAGELFF
CDR3 DNA: TGTGCCACCACCGACGGGATAGGAGCCGGGGAGCTGTTTTTT
J gene: TRBJ2-2
D gene: NA
V gene: TRBV24-1
CDR3 length: 14
clone size: few

CDR3 protein: CASTPGTSGANEQFF
CDR3 DNA: TGTGCCAGCACCCCGGGGACTAGCGGGGCCAATGAGCAGTTCTTC
J gene: TRBJ2-1
D gene: TRBD2
V gene: TRBV12-3/TRBV12-4
CDR3 length: 15
clone size: NA

CDR3 protein: CASSPLMTSASSGEQFF
CDR3 DNA: TGTGCCAGCTCACCATTGATGACTAGCGCTTCCTCCGGAGAGCAGTTCTTC
J gene: TRBJ2-1
D gene: TRBD2
V gene: TRBV18
CDR3 length: 17
clone size: few

CDR3 protein: CSARVPSTDTQYF
CDR3 DNA: TGCAGTGCTAGAGTACCTAGCACAGATACGCAGTATTTT
J gene: TRBJ2-3
D gene: NA
V gene: TRBV20-1
CDR3 length: 13
clone size: few

CDR3 protein: CSARAPGGAYEKLFF
CDR3 DNA: TGCAGTGCTAGAGCCCCGGGAGGGGCGTATGAAAAACTGTTTTTT
J gene: TRBJ1-4
D gene: NA
V gene: TRBV20-1
CDR3 length: 15
clone size: few

CDR3 protein: CSAREARSAQETQYF
CDR3 DNA: TGCAGTGCTAGAGAAGCCCGGTCCGCCCAAGAGACCCAGTACTTC
J gene: TRBJ2-5
D gene: NA
V gene: TRBV20-1
CDR3 length: 15
clone size: NA

CDR3 protein: CASSLVFGGNQPQHF
CDR3 DNA: TGTGCCAGCAGCTTAGTTTTCGGCGGCAATCAGCCCCAGCATTTT
J gene: TRBJ1-5
D gene: NA
V gene: TRBV7-2
CDR3 length: 15
clone size: NA

CDR3 protein: CASGQGSLAEAFF
CDR3 DNA: TGTGCCAGCGGACAGGGGAGTTTGGCTGAAGCTTTCTTT
J gene: TRBJ1-1
D gene: TRBD1
V gene: TRBV6-5
CDR3 length: 13
clone size: NA

CDR3 protein: CASSYVPGQGTDTQYF
CDR3 DNA: TGTGCCAGCAGTTATGTCCCCGGACAGGGAACAGATACGCAGTATTTT
J gene: TRBJ2-3
D gene: TRBD1
V gene: TRBV6-2/TRBV6-3
CDR3 length: 16
clone size: few

CDR3 protein: CASSLGWGGRYEKLFF
CDR3 DNA: TGTGCCAGCAGTTTGGGGTGGGGCGGTAGATATGAAAAACTGTTTTTT
J gene: TRBJ1-4
D gene: NA
V gene: TRBV12-3/TRBV12-4
CDR3 length: 16
clone size: NA

CDR3 protein: CASSFEVPDTQYF
CDR3 DNA: TGTGCCAGCAGCTTCGAGGTTCCAGATACGCAGTATTTT
J gene: TRBJ2-3
D gene: NA
V gene: TRBV7-9
CDR3 length: 13
clone size: few